The 14 T cell receptor beta chains given below trace back to one sample, sequenced in a study of shared clonotypes between healthy human individuals. The method was immunoSEQ multiplex PCR; TCRdb's version includes in-frame clones alone and lacks a portion of them. The sample has around 700,000 clones, 72% seen once. Sequencing was carried out using memory CD4+ T cells sorted from blood. Subset here: CD45RA-negative fraction. Every receptor here comes from a woman aged 25 to 39 in good health.

With respect to this clone: The same CDR3 also results from other DNA sequences found in this sample. CDR3 in amino acids: CASSPGIEETQYF. CDR3 sequence (DNA): TGTGCCAGCTCTCCAGGGATTGAAGAGACCCAGTACTTC. The chain has TRBV18 and TRBJ2-5; maybe TRBD1 (5 bases). Trimming took 6 bases from V and 3 from J, leaving 11 bases between them. Germline V gene lookup returns CDR1 KGHSH and CDR2 LQKENI. This CDR3 comprises 13 residues.

The rearrangement joins TRBV30 to TRBJ2-3; 8 positions match TRBD2. This CDR3 spans 13 amino acids. V dropped 3 bases and J dropped 5; count of bases not matched to a gene: 4. The germline CDR1 and CDR2 sequences are GTSNPN and SVGIG (reference sequence). The CDR3 loop is CAWSWLAGDTQYF. The CDR3 nucleotides read TGTGCCTGGAGCTGGCTAGCGGGAGATACGCAGTATTTT.

J is TRBJ1-2 and V is TRBV28; 10 nucleotides line up with TRBD1. From germline, CDR1 is MDHEN and CDR2 SYDVKM. This CDR3 region has 15 residues. J gave up 4 bases and V 6 bases, and 8 bases lay outside the gene matches. CDR3 in amino acids: CASSQGTGAFYGYTF. CDR3 in DNA: TGTGCCAGCAGCCAGGGGACAGGGGCTTTCTATGGCTACACCTTC.

The V call is TRBV6-4, the J call TRBJ2-5; D perhaps matches TRBD2 (6 bases). The CDR3 covers 13 residues. The germline V and J ends were trimmed by 8 bases and 0 bases, with 10 bases remaining between them. Germline loops: CDR1 MRHNA, CDR2 SNTAGT. As DNA, the CDR3 is TGTGCCAGCGGAGGGGCATACCAAGAGACCCAGTACTTC. Protein: CASGGAYQETQYF.

This chain joins TRBV6-1 and TRBJ2-7; tentative D call: TRBD2 (6 bases). The CDR3 loop spans 14 amino acids. V lost 6 bases and J lost 3, with 15 bases in between. Germline CDR1 MNHNS, CDR2 SASEGT. CDR3 nucleotides: TGTGCCAGCAGGGTGCTCGGGGAGGTCTACGAGCAGTACTTC. This encodes CASRVLGEVYEQYF.

The J gene is TRBJ2-2, the V gene TRBV4-1; 8 bases match TRBD2. Germline lookup yields CDR1 MGHRA and CDR2 YSYEKL. With 5 bases clipped from V and 2 bases from J, the junction kept 16 bases outside the gene matches. There are 19 residues in the CDR3. The CDR3 DNA sequence: TGCGCCAGCAGCAAAAGGGGTGGTCTAGCGGGCGAAAACACCGGGGAGCTGTTTTTT. This encodes CASSKRGGLAGENTGELFF.

This clone was seen a handful of times. The chain carries TRBV6-5 and TRBJ1-2, with D perhaps TRBD1 (5 bases). The CDR3 consists of 16 residues. CDR1 is MNHEY, CDR2 SVGAGI, per germline. V was shortened by 3 bases and J by 4 bases, with 18 bases between the two germline ends. The CDR3 is CASSYGKLGAGYGYTF. The CDR3 region has the DNA TGTGCCAGCAGTTATGGTAAACTCGGGGCGGGCTATGGCTACACCTTC.

The chain couples TRBV5-1 to TRBJ1-2; 8 bases line up with TRBD1. Germline loops: CDR1 SGHRS, CDR2 YFSETQ. J lost 7 bases, V lost 3 bases, and 8 bases had no gene match. CDR3 length: 14 amino acids. CDR3 in DNA: TGCGCCAGCAGCTGGGGACAGGAACAAGGTGGCTACACCTTC. Translating it yields CASSWGQEQGGYTF.

The CDR3 loop reads CASSFPGQKGYNEQFF. The CDR3 coding sequence is TGTGCCAGCAGCTTCCCAGGACAGAAGGGGTACAATGAGCAGTTCTTC. The rearrangement links TRBV11-2 to TRBJ2-1; a possible D gene is TRBD1 (6 bases). This CDR3 comprises 16 residues. The germline V gene encodes CDR1 SGHAT and CDR2 FQNNGV. V was pared by 3 bases and J by 4 bases, with 16 bases between.

The gene calls are TRBV6-1 and TRBJ1-1, with TRBD1 as a possible D gene (6 bases). V lost 4 bases and J lost 10, with 19 bases in between. The CDR3 is 14 residues long. Germline V gene data show CDR1 as MNHNS and CDR2 as SASEGT. CDR3 amino acids: CASSGGGGDLRAFF. CDR3 nucleotide sequence: TGTGCCAGCAGTGGAGGAGGGGGGGATCTAAGAGCTTTCTTT.

This clone was counted many times. Other DNA sequences in the sample encode the same CDR3. This rearrangement joins TRBV7-3 to TRBJ1-1; D is undetermined. The V gene lost 8 bases and the J gene lost 3 bases, with 13 bases spanning the gap. The CDR3 extends over 13 amino acids. Germline V gene data show CDR1 as SGHTA and CDR2 as FQGTGA. Here the CDR3 reads CASSVQRDTEAFF. CDR3 sequence (DNA): TGTGCCAGCTCGGTTCAAAGGGACACTGAAGCTTTCTTT.

The chain links TRBV7-2 to TRBJ2-7; 7 positions agree with TRBD2. This CDR3 is 17 amino acids long. Germline CDR1 is SGHTA and CDR2 is FQGNSA. Trimming cost V 1 base and J 4 bases; bases outside gene matches: 13. In nucleotides, the CDR3 is TGTGCCAGCAGCTTAGATCTAACTAGCGACAAAGGATACGAGCAGTACTTC. Translating it yields CASSLDLTSDKGYEQYF.

This chain joins TRBV5-4 and TRBJ1-2; the match to TRBD1 covers 7 bases. There are 14 residues in the CDR3. The germline CDR1 and CDR2 sequences are SGHNT and YYREEE (reference sequence). J gave up 7 bases and V 0 bases, and 6 bases lay outside the gene matches. This chain's CDR3 is CASSLGQGGVGYTF. The CDR3 DNA reads as TGTGCCAGCAGCTTGGGACAGGGTGGGGTTGGCTACACCTTC.

The J gene is TRBJ2-7, the V gene TRBV7-9; TRBD1 matches 7 bases. The CDR3 contains 14 residues. CDR1 is SEHNR and CDR2 is FQNEAQ in the germline V gene (reference sequence). The V segment lost 5 bases and the J segment 2 bases; nucleotides outside the gene matches: 6. In nucleotides, the CDR3 is TGTGCCAGCAGCCCACGGGACAGAGCCTACGAGCAGTACTTC. Its protein product is CASSPRDRAYEQYF.